This TCR beta chain originates from a study of cytomegalovirus exposure and HLA in healthy donors. In the PCR, 60 Vbeta and 13 Jbeta primers were used. Method: immunoSEQ multiplex PCR; TCRdb's copy keeps in-frame clones and lacks some. Here the sample spans roughly 130,000 clones, roughly two thirds being singletons. Only a few counts were recorded for this clone. No antigen is known for it. Study findings and constraints: Published work reported that the classifier diagnosed cytomegalovirus status with high specificity and sensitivity. An analysis was carried out later, and it reportedly showed fewer N-insertions in an Asian-associated ancestry cluster than the approximately 700-donor mean. Overall, roughly 150 TCR beta chains were annotated as cytomegalovirus-associated. The likely origin of a cluster of highly shared sequence variants was a sequencing artifact.

The receptor was isolated from a man aged 25 to 45 in good health and CMV-seropositive. The sequenced material came from PBMCs.

The CDR3 loop is CASSSTGAYSNQPQHF. DNA for the CDR3: TGTGCCAGCAGCTCGACAGGGGCTTATAGCAATCAGCCCCAGCATTTT. This rearrangement joins TRBV7-8 to TRBJ1-5; 8 positions agree with TRBD1. With 4 bases clipped from V and 0 bases from J, the junction kept 5 bases outside the gene matches. Germline V CDR1 and CDR2: SGHVS, FQNEAQ. CDR3 length: 16 amino acids.